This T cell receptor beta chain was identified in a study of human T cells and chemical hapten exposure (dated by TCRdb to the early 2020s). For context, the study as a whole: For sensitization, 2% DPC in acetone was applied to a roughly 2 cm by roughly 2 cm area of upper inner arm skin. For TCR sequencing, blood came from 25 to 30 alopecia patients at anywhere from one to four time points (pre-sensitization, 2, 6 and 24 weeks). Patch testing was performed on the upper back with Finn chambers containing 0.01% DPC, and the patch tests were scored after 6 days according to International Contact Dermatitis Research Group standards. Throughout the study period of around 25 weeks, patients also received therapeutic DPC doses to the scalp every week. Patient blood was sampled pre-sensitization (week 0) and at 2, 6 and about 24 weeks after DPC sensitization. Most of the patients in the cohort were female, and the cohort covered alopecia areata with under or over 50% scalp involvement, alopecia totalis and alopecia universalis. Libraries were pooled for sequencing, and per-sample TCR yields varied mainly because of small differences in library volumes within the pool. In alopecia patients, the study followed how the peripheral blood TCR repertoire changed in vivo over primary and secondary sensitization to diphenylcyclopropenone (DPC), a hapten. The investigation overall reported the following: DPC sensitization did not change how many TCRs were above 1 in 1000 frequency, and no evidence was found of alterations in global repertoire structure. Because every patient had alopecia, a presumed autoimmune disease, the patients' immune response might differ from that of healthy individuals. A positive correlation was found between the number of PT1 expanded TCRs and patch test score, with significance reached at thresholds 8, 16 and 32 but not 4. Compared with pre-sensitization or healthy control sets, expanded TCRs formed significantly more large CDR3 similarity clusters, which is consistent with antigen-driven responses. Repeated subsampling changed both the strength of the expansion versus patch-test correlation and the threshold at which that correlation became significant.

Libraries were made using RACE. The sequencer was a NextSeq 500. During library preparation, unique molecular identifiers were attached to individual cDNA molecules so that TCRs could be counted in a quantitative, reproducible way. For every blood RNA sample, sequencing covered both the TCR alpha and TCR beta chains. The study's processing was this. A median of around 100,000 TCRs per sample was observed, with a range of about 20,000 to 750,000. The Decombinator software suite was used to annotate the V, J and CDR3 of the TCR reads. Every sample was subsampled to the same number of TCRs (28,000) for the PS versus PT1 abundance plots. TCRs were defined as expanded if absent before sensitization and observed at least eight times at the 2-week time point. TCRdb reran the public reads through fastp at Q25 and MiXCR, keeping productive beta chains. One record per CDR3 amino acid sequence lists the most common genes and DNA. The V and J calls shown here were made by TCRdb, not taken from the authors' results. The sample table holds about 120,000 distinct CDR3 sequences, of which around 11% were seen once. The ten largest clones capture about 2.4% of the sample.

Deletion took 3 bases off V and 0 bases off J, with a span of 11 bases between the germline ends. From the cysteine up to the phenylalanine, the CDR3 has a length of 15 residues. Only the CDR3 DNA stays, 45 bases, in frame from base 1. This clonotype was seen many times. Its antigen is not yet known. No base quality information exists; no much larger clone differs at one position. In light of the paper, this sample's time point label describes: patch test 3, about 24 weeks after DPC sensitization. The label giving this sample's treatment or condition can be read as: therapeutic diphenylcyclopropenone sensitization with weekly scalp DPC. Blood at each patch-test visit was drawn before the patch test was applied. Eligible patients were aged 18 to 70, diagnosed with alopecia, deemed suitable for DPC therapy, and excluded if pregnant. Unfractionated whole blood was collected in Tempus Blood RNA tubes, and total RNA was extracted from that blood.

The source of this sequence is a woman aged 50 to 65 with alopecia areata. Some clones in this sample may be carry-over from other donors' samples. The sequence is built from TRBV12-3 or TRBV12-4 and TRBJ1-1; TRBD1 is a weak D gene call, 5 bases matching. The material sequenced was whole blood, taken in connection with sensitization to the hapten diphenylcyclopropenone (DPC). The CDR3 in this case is CASSFRSGLNTEAFF. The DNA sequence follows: TGTGCCAGCAGTTTTCGGTCAGGGCTGAACACTGAAGCTTTCTTT.